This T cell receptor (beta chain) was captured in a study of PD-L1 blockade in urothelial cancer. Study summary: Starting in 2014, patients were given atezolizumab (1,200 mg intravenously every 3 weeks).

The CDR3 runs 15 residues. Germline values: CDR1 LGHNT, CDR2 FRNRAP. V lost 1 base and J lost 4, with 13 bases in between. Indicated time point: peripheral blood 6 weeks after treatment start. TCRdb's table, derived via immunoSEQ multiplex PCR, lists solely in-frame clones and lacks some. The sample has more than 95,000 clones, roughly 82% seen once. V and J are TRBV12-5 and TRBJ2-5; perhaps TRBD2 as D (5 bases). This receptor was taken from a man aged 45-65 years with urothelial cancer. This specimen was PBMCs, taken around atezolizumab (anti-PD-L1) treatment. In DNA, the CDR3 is TGTGCTAGTGGTTTGGGCGGGCCCCGGGGAGAGACCCAGTACTTC. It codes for CASGLGGPRGETQYF.